Presented here are 3 T cell receptor beta chains from one specimen sequenced in a study of shared T cell receptors in the human thymus. Assay: immunoSEQ multiplex PCR; the TCRdb copy retains only in-frame clones and omits some. The sample includes about 380,000 clones, over 90% seen only once; the top ten take around 0.018%. Sequenced: thymocytes. Receptors were obtained from a human donor.

The chain links TRBV7-2 to TRBJ2-7; 9 bases are a match to TRBD2. The length of the CDR3 is 14 residues. J was trimmed by 4 bases and V by 5 bases; bases with no gene match: 6. Looked up from germline, CDR1 is SGHTA and CDR2 is FQGNSA. CDR3 amino acids: CASSQLAGGYEQYF. The CDR3 DNA is TGTGCCAGCAGCCAACTAGCGGGCGGTTACGAGCAGTACTTC.

The chain is built from TRBV21-1 and TRBJ1-5. TRBV21-1 is a listed pseudogene. The CDR3 runs to 15 residues. The CDR3 region has the DNA TGTGCCAGCAGCAAAGCCCCCAGACTCAATCAGCCCCAGCATTTT. It codes for CASSKAPRLNQPQHF.

This clone was observed once. The rearrangement links TRBV4-1 to TRBJ1-3; 9 bases are shared with TRBD1. Per germline, CDR1 MGHRA and CDR2 YSYEKL. The V segment lost 2 bases and the J segment 4 bases; nucleotides outside the gene matches: 6. The CDR3 extends over 16 amino acids. DNA of the CDR3: TGCGCCAGCAGCCAAAAAACGGGGACAGGGGGAAACACCATATATTTT. Translating it yields CASSQKTGTGGNTIYF.